This TCR beta chain was recovered during a study of cytomegalovirus exposure and HLA in healthy donors. On the study more broadly: Sequencing of 150 million to 200 million T cells in an earlier analysis found more than 100 million unique TCR beta sequences.

Points on this clone: Its antigen remains unknown.

The primer mix had 60 Vbeta and 13 Jbeta primers. Here immunoSEQ multiplex PCR was the method, and the copy in TCRdb shows in-frame clones only, minus some. The table lists roughly 120,000 clones, roughly 87% of them singletons, with about 1.5% in the top ten. Findings and caveats of the study: In a later analysis, an Asian-associated ancestry cluster reportedly showed fewer N-insertions than the 666-donor mean.

Germline V lookup: CDR1 ENHRY, CDR2 SYGVKD. The CDR3 consists of 15 residues. After removal of 3 bases from V and 0 bases from J, the junction contained 2 bases not matched to a gene. This TCR was sampled from a woman younger than 30 in good health and CMV-seronegative. V gene TRBV10-3 combines with J gene TRBJ1-2, with 9 nucleotides matching TRBD1. The sample consisted of PBMCs. DNA of the CDR3: TGTGCCATCAGTGATCGACAGGGGGCTAACTATGGCTACACCTTC. It encodes CAISDRQGANYGYTF.